These T cell receptor beta chains were read from a single sample in a study of T cell changes during pregnancy in multiple sclerosis. Data came from immunoSEQ multiplex PCR; TCRdb stores just in-frame clones and leaves some out. The sample carries under 50,000 clones, around 91% recorded once. Sequenced here: CD4+ T cells from peripheral blood mononuclear cells, sampled in the second trimester of pregnancy. These receptors originate from a female donor in good health, enrolled as a control in a pregnancy study. Both conserved end residues are part of each CDR3. A D gene is named only where the DNA matches it firmly. Part of the rows lack a size; the others show once, few, many or a class for expanded clones.

d_gene	v_gene	j_gene	abundance	CDR3aa	CDR3nt
NA	TRBV4-3	TRBJ2-3	NA	CASSQDFLFSTDTQYF	TGCGCCAGCAGCCAAGATTTCCTCTTTAGCACAGATACGCAGTATTTT
NA	TRBV7-9	TRBJ1-1	NA	CASSSSGANTEAFF	TGTGCCAGCAGCTCCAGCGGGGCGAACACTGAAGCTTTCTTT
NA	TRBV11-3	TRBJ1-1	NA	CASRVGGVNTEAFF	TGTGCCAGCAGGGTGGGGGGTGTGAACACTGAGGCTTTCTTT
NA	TRBV11-3	TRBJ2-7	NA	CASSLYGTAEEQYF	TGTGCCAGCAGCCTTTACGGGACTGCCGAAGAGCAGTACTTC
TRBD1	TRBV7-9	TRBJ2-5	NA	CASSLTGGVETQYF	TGTGCCAGCAGCTTGACAGGGGGCGTGGAGACCCAGTACTTC
TRBD1	TRBV7-2	TRBJ1-3	NA	CASSLDRAFSGNTIYF	TGTGCCAGCAGCCTGGACAGGGCCTTCTCTGGAAACACCATATATTTT
TRBD1	TRBV19	TRBJ1-1	NA	CASSIQGANTEAFF	TGTGCCAGTAGTATTCAGGGGGCCAACACTGAAGCTTTCTTT
TRBD1	TRBV15	TRBJ2-7	NA	CATSRDRGRGLSYEQYF	TGTGCCACCAGCAGAGATCGGGGCAGGGGGCTATCCTACGAGCAGTACTTC
NA	TRBV7-9	TRBJ2-3	once	CASSSWDTFTDTQYF	TGTGCCAGCAGCTCCTGGGACACCTTCACAGATACGCAGTATTTT
NA	TRBV9	TRBJ1-1	NA	CASSVAAEWSTEAFF	TGTGCCAGCAGCGTAGCGGCGGAATGGAGCACTGAAGCTTTCTTT
NA	TRBV11-2	TRBJ1-2	NA	CASSLRPSTGVYGYTF	TGTGCCAGCAGCTTACGACCATCGACAGGCGTCTATGGCTACACCTTC
TRBD1	TRBV7-8	TRBJ1-1	NA	CASSLVGDRGFGAEAFF	TGTGCCAGCAGCTTAGTGGGGGACAGGGGGTTCGGCGCTGAAGCTTTCTTT
NA	TRBV18	TRBJ1-1	few	CASSPSPRTEAFF	TGTGCCAGCTCACCATCACCTAGGACTGAAGCTTTCTTT
NA	TRBV7-6	TRBJ2-5	NA	CASSSTYRETQYF	TGTGCCAGCAGCTCTACTTATCGGGAGACCCAGTACTTC
NA	TRBV15	TRBJ1-5	few	CATSRGQYNQPQHF	TGTGCCACCAGCAGAGGACAGTACAATCAGCCCCAGCATTTT
NA	TRBV7-3	TRBJ2-1	NA	CASSLTRRGDEQFF	TGTGCCAGCAGCTTAACCCGCAGGGGCGATGAGCAGTTCTTC
TRBD2	TRBV4-3	TRBJ2-3	NA	CASSQEGTRGADTQYF	TGCGCCAGCAGCCAAGAAGGAACACGGGGGGCAGATACGCAGTATTTT
NA	TRBV25-1	TRBJ1-1	NA	CASSDQQENTEAFF	TGTGCCAGCAGTGACCAACAGGAGAACACTGAAGCTTTCTTT
TRBD1	TRBV5-6	TRBJ2-1	NA	CASSTGQGSYNEQFF	TGTGCCAGCAGCACGGGACAGGGGTCCTACAATGAGCAGTTCTTC
NA	TRBV25-1	TRBJ1-2	NA	CASSQETSWVNYGYTF	TGTGCCAGCAGCCAAGAGACTTCATGGGTCAACTATGGCTACACCTTC
NA	TRBV19	TRBJ1-1	once	CASSTLGGPNTEAFF	TGTGCCAGTAGTACCCTAGGGGGTCCGAACACTGAAGCTTTCTTT
NA	TRBV2	TRBJ2-7	once	CASTKEITGLSYEQYF	TGTGCCAGCACCAAAGAGATTACAGGTCTCTCCTACGAGCAGTACTTC
TRBD1	TRBV5-1	TRBJ2-6	NA	CASSLGGAGANVLTF	TGCGCCAGCAGCCTAGGGGGCGCTGGGGCCAACGTCCTGACTTTC
TRBD2	TRBV7-9	TRBJ2-7	NA	CASSLRTSGGGYEQYF	TGTGCCAGCAGCTTGAGGACTAGCGGGGGGGGATACGAGCAGTACTTC
NA	TRBV4-1	TRBJ1-2	NA	CASSQVGGAGRRDYGYTF	TGCGCCAGCAGCCAAGTTGGTGGGGCAGGGCGGCGAGACTATGGCTACACCTTC
NA	TRBV5-1	TRBJ1-6	NA	CASSLAQGRNNSPLHF	TGCGCCAGCAGCTTGGCACAGGGAAGGAATAATTCACCCCTCCACTTT
NA	TRBV11-3	TRBJ1-1	NA	CASSFWGENTEAFF	TGTGCCAGCAGCTTTTGGGGGGAGAACACTGAAGCTTTCTTT
NA	TRBV30	TRBJ1-4	NA	CAWTMGRKNEKLFF	TGTGCCTGGACAATGGGCCGGAAAAATGAAAAACTGTTTTTT
NA	TRBV30	TRBJ1-2	NA	CAWSQSNYGYTF	TGTGCCTGGAGTCAGTCTAACTATGGCTACACCTTC
NA	TRBV11-2	TRBJ2-2	NA	CASSLAVSTPTGELFF	TGTGCCAGCAGCTTAGCTGTCAGTACCCCCACCGGGGAGCTGTTTTTT
TRBD2	TRBV4-1	TRBJ2-3	NA	CASSPAGGLDTQYF	TGCGCCAGCAGCCCCGCGGGGGGGCTGGATACGCAGTATTTT
TRBD1	TRBV11-3	TRBJ2-5	NA	CASSLGTGGEETQYF	TGTGCCAGCAGCTTAGGAACAGGGGGCGAAGAGACCCAGTACTTC
NA	TRBV5-6	TRBJ1-2	once	CASSLARSGAWGYTF	TGTGCCAGCAGCTTGGCCCGGAGTGGTGCTTGGGGCTACACCTTC
TRBD1	TRBV7-9	TRBJ2-1	once	CASSLRKGQGTRSYNEQFF	TGTGCCAGCAGCCTCAGAAAAGGACAGGGCACCCGGTCCTACAATGAGCAGTTCTTC
TRBD1	TRBV6-4	TRBJ2-3	NA	CASSDTGVDTQYF	TGTGCCAGCAGTGACACAGGGGTAGATACGCAGTATTTT
TRBD1	TRBV30	TRBJ1-2	NA	CAWNNYRDSRHF	TGTGCCTGGAATAACTACCGGGACAGCCGACACTTC
TRBD1	TRBV27	TRBJ1-6	NA	CASSFMRGQGVAPLHF	TGTGCCAGCAGTTTTATGAGAGGACAGGGTGTAGCACCCCTCCACTTT
NA	TRBV7-8	TRBJ2-3	NA	CASSLNSLDTQYF	TGTGCCAGCAGCTTAAATAGTTTGGATACGCAGTATTTT
NA	TRBV2	TRBJ1-5	NA	CASHPGVNQPQHF	TGTGCCAGCCATCCAGGTGTCAACCAGCCCCAGCATTTT
NA	TRBV4-1	TRBJ1-1	few	CASSQEVDSMAFF	TGCGCCAGCAGCCAAGAAGTGGACAGTATGGCTTTCTTT
NA	TRBV6-6	TRBJ2-5	NA	CASRESTETQYF	TGTGCCAGCCGGGAAAGCACGGAGACCCAGTACTTC
TRBD2	TRBV4-3	TRBJ2-1	NA	CASSQDGLAGVYEQFF	TGCGCCAGCAGCCAAGATGGGCTAGCGGGGGTGTATGAGCAGTTCTTC
NA	TRBV19	TRBJ2-1	NA	CASRNPGNSFYEQFF	TGTGCCAGCCGGAACCCAGGGAACTCCTTCTATGAGCAGTTCTTC
NA	TRBV10-1	TRBJ1-5	NA	CASSGQPPDSNQPQHF	TGCGCCAGCAGTGGACAGCCACCGGATAGCAATCAGCCCCAGCATTTT
TRBD1	TRBV27	TRBJ1-6	NA	CASSWDSAGNSPLHF	TGTGCCAGCAGTTGGGACAGCGCCGGGAATTCACCCCTCCACTTT
NA	TRBV25-1	TRBJ2-7	NA	CASSEWTVQGFPEQYF	TGTGCCAGCAGTGAGTGGACAGTTCAGGGCTTCCCCGAGCAGTACTTC
NA	TRBV4-1	TRBJ1-2	NA	CASSQAAPGQISYGYTF	TGCGCCAGCAGCCAAGCGGCCCCTGGACAGATTTCCTATGGCTACACCTTC
NA	TRBV7-2	TRBJ1-5	NA	CASSLNPGAQPQHF	TGTGCCAGCAGCTTAAACCCCGGTGCCCAGCCCCAGCATTTT
NA	TRBV5-1	TRBJ2-2	NA	CASTEGGAVDTGELFF	TGCGCCAGCACGGAAGGGGGGGCTGTGGACACCGGGGAGCTGTTTTTT
TRBD1	TRBV5-1	TRBJ2-7	NA	CASSSRQGAGYEQYF	TGCGCCAGCAGCTCCCGACAGGGGGCAGGATACGAGCAGTACTTC
NA	TRBV11-1	TRBJ2-1	NA	CASSRGTPGTGNEQFF	TGTGCCAGCAGCCGAGGGACACCGGGAACGGGCAATGAGCAGTTCTTC
TRBD1	TRBV9	TRBJ1-5	NA	CASSVGTGMNQPQHF	TGTGCCAGCAGCGTCGGGACAGGTATGAATCAGCCCCAGCATTTT
NA	TRBV7-2	TRBJ2-2	medium-sized	CASSLMPETGELFF	TGTGCCAGCAGCTTAATGCCTGAGACCGGGGAGCTGTTTTTT
NA	TRBV27	TRBJ2-2	once	CASSLSASGELFF	TGTGCCAGCAGTTTATCGGCCTCCGGGGAGCTGTTTTTT
NA	TRBV6-5	TRBJ1-6	once	CASSYGESNSPLHF	TGTGCCAGCAGTTACGGGGAGAGTAATTCACCCCTCCACTTT
NA	TRBV18	TRBJ2-1	NA	CASSPPVAHSYNEQFF	TGTGCCAGCTCACCACCGGTAGCTCACTCCTACAATGAGCAGTTCTTC
TRBD1	TRBV23-1	TRBJ1-3	NA	CASSPHRQGRRGSSGNTIYF	TGCGCCAGCAGTCCCCACAGACAGGGTAGAAGGGGGAGCTCTGGAAACACCATATATTTT